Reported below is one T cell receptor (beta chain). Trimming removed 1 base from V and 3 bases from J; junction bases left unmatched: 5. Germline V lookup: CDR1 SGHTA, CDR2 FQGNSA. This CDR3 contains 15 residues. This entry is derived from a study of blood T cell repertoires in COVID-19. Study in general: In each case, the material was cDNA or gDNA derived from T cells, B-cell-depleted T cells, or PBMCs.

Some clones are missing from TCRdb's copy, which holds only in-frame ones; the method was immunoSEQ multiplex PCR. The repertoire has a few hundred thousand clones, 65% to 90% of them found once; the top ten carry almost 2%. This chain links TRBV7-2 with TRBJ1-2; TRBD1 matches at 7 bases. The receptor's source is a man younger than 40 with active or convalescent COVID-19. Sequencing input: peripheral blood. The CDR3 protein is CASSLDAQGDYGYTF. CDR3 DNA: TGTGCCAGCAGCTTAGATGCCCAGGGGGACTATGGCTACACCTTC.